This T cell receptor beta chain was recovered during a study of T cells after posttransplantation cyclophosphamide. General study results and limits: Tissue-infiltrating T cells from skin or gut overlapped little with blood T cells.

The data were produced by immunoSEQ multiplex PCR, yet TCRdb's version contains in-frame clones alone and is incomplete. Found here are 15,000 to 20,000 clones, approximately 74% of them singletons; the top ten hold around 25%. A remark on this clone: No antigen is known for it.

Treatment was busulfan-fludarabine conditioning, a marrow graft, and cyclophosphamide on days +3 and +4. This CDR3 spans 15 amino acids. In germline, CDR1 is KGHSH, CDR2 LQKENI. The J segment lost 0 bases and the V segment lost 3 bases, leaving 2 bases of the junction unmatched. The source is a young adult male patient who received an allogeneic stem cell transplant from a related donor, was CMV-positive, and had acute GVHD only. Some T cells may possibly be graft donor cells. The sample consisted of PBMCs, taken after an allogeneic stem cell transplant with post-transplant cyclophosphamide. The V call is TRBV18, the J call TRBJ1-3; 7 bases are a match to TRBD1. In DNA form, the CDR3 reads TGTGCCAGCTCACCGCGACAGGGCTCTGGAAACACCATATATTTT. Translation gives CASSPRQGSGNTIYF.